One sample yielded the 24 T cell receptor beta chains listed below, sequenced in a study of cytotoxic CD8 clonotypes in ibrutinib-treated CLL. TCRdb keeps only in-frame clones here, not all; method: immunoSEQ multiplex PCR. The sample carries around 300,000 clones, almost 80% recorded once. The specimen comprised PBMCs, sampled before ibrutinib treatment. The receptors here all came from a human donor with chronic lymphocytic leukemia.

The V gene is TRBV29-1, the J gene TRBJ2-1; D not certain. The V gene's germline CDR1 is SQVTM and CDR2 ANQGSEA. CDR3 length equals 12 residues. Trimming stripped 7 bases from V and 7 bases from J, with 14 bases between. As DNA, the CDR3 is TGCAGCGCCGAGGATGAACTGAATGAGCAGTTCTTC. It encodes CSAEDELNEQFF.

The rearrangement joins TRBV28 to TRBJ1-4; D unclear. V was shortened by 2 bases and J by 5 bases, with 12 bases between the two germline ends. CDR3 length: 15 amino acids. Looked up from germline, CDR1 is MDHEN and CDR2 is SYDVKM. The CDR3 spells CASSLGGQENEKLFF. In DNA form, the CDR3 reads TGTGCCAGCAGTTTAGGTGGCCAGGAAAATGAAAAACTGTTTTTT.

The J gene is TRBJ2-3, the V gene TRBV15; D tentatively fits TRBD1 or TRBD2 (5 bases each). Germline loops: CDR1 LNHNV, CDR2 YYDKDF (reference sequence). Trimming removed 1 base at V and 2 bases at J, with 13 bases between. The CDR3 extends over 16 amino acids. The CDR3 region has the DNA TGTGCCACCAGCAGAGTGATTGGGGGTCCCACAGATACGCAGTATTTT. Translation: CATSRVIGGPTDTQYF.

This clone has only a few counts. The chain uses TRBV2 and TRBJ2-7; D is possibly TRBD2 (7 bases). Germline V gives CDR1 SNHLY, CDR2 FYNNEI. The CDR3 is made up of 14 amino acids. With 2 bases removed from V and 5 bases from J, the gap between germline ends came to 13 bases. The CDR3 DNA is TGTGCCAGCAGTGAATACAGGGCGGGGGACGAGCAGTACTTC. This encodes CASSEYRAGDEQYF.

The chain couples TRBV19 to TRBJ2-3; the match to TRBD2 covers 11 bases. Looked up from germline, CDR1 is LNHDA and CDR2 is SQIVND (reference sequence). The junction had 5 bases not matched to a gene; V was cut back by 4 bases and J by 2 bases. The CDR3 totals 16 residues. The CDR3 reads CASSRLAGSVTDTQYF. The CDR3 region has the DNA TGTGCCAGTAGTAGACTAGCGGGATCGGTCACAGATACGCAGTATTTT.

This chain connects TRBV28 to TRBJ2-7; 8 positions match TRBD1. CDR1 and CDR2 (germline): MDHEN, SYDVKM. Germline trimming cut 5 bases from V and 3 bases from J; bases unmatched to any gene: 9. The CDR3 covers 15 residues. CDR3 region: CASSPPGGAYYEQYF. In DNA form, the CDR3 reads TGTGCCAGCAGTCCACCAGGGGGCGCGTACTACGAGCAGTACTTC.

V and J are TRBV27 and TRBJ1-5; 9 bases fit TRBD1. Germline V lookup: CDR1 MNHEY, CDR2 SMNVEV (reference sequence). The CDR3 is 15 residues long. V lost 6 bases to trimming and J lost 6 bases; unmatched junction nucleotides: 9. The CDR3 here is CASSRTGGAGQPQHF. The CDR3, as DNA: TGTGCCAGCAGCCGTACAGGGGGCGCGGGTCAGCCCCAGCATTTT.

This clone occurred a few times. This chain connects TRBV27 to TRBJ2-3; D is ambiguous. This CDR3 region has 13 residues. Trimming cost V 3 bases and J 4 bases, with 8 bases left between them. The germline V gene encodes CDR1 MNHEY and CDR2 SMNVEV (reference sequence). In nucleotides, the CDR3 is TGTGCCAGCAGTTTGGTTAGGTCAGATACGCAGTATTTT. This sequence encodes CASSLVRSDTQYF.

This clone showed up just once. The rearrangement links TRBV5-4 to TRBJ2-1; D perhaps matches TRBD2 (5 bases). This CDR3 is built from 16 residues. Per germline, CDR1 SGHNT and CDR2 YYREEE (reference sequence). V dropped 3 bases and J dropped 2 bases, with 15 bases sitting between them. The chain's CDR3 is CASSSMKTGTYNEQFF. Here the CDR3 DNA reads TGTGCCAGCAGCTCCATGAAGACCGGGACCTACAATGAGCAGTTCTTC.

The genes are TRBV5-1 and TRBJ2-5, with D possibly matching TRBD1 (6 bases). Per germline, CDR1 SGHRS and CDR2 YFSETQ. The germline V and J ends were trimmed by 4 bases and 2 bases, with 12 bases remaining between them. The length of the CDR3 is 14 residues. The CDR3 sequence is CASSRRTEQETQYF. CDR3 DNA sequence: TGCGCCAGCAGCCGTCGGACAGAGCAAGAGACCCAGTACTTC.

The chain recombines TRBV5-4 with TRBJ1-2; tentatively, D is TRBD1 (5 bases). V gave up 2 bases and J gave up 0 bases, with 8 bases separating them. This CDR3 has 14 residues. Germline V gives CDR1 SGHNT, CDR2 YYREEE (reference sequence). CDR3 sequence reads: CASSFGGSNYGYTF. CDR3 in DNA: TGTGCCAGCAGCTTTGGGGGGTCTAACTATGGCTACACCTTC.

This chain joins TRBV10-1 and TRBJ1-1, with D unclear. The CDR3 is 13 amino acids. Trimming left V 6 bases short and J 5 bases short, with 13 bases between. Germline V CDR1 and CDR2: WNHNN, SYGVQD (reference sequence). The DNA of the CDR3 is TGCGCCAGCAGAGGGCAGCTGGAGACTGAAGCTTTCTTT. Encoded protein: CASRGQLETEAFF.

This chain uses TRBV7-6 with TRBJ2-1; 11 bases are a match to TRBD2. Trimming removed 3 bases from V and 1 base from J; junction bases left unmatched: 5. Germline values: CDR1 SGHVS, CDR2 FNYEAQ. There are 17 residues in the CDR3. The CDR3 is CASSFLAGGISYNEQFF. The CDR3 region has the DNA TGTGCCAGCAGCTTCCTAGCGGGAGGTATATCCTACAATGAGCAGTTCTTC.

CDR3 nucleotide sequence: TGTGCCAGCAGCCTCGGACCCGGAAACACCATATATTTT. Translated, it gives CASSLGPGNTIYF. V and J are TRBV7-3 and TRBJ1-3; D remains ambiguous. Germline assignment: CDR1 SGHTA and CDR2 FQGTGA. The CDR3 covers 13 residues. Trimming removed 5 bases from V and 4 bases from J, with 9 bases in between.

This clone was found a few times. J is TRBJ2-7 and V is TRBV18; a weak D match, TRBD2 (6 bases). The germline V gene has CDR1 KGHSH and CDR2 LQKENI. With 4 bases removed from V and 4 bases from J, the gap between germline ends came to 14 bases. CDR3 length: 14 amino acids. CDR3 nucleotide sequence: TGTGCCAGCTCACAGGCGGGGCCGAGATACGAGCAGTACTTC. This gives the protein CASSQAGPRYEQYF.

CDR3 nucleotide sequence: TGTGCCAGCAGCTTAGTGGCCGACAGCAACTATGGCTACACCTTC. Amino acids: CASSLVADSNYGYTF. The chain carries TRBV11-3 and TRBJ1-2; possible D gene TRBD1, 5 bases. V was cut by 1 base and J by 2 bases, with 11 bases left in between. The CDR3 is 15 amino acids. Germline V CDR1 and CDR2: SGHNT, YENEEA.

The chain links TRBV7-9 to TRBJ2-6, with TRBD1 matching 8 bases. This CDR3 spans 18 amino acids. Unmatched junction bases numbered 11, after V lost 5 bases and J lost 2 bases. Germline-derived CDR1 and CDR2 are SEHNR and FQNEAQ (reference sequence). The CDR3 region is CASSQMGDRRAGANVLTF. The CDR3 nucleotides are TGTGCCAGCAGCCAAATGGGGGACAGGAGGGCTGGGGCCAACGTCCTGACTTTC.

The chain links TRBV9 to TRBJ2-7; D is ambiguous. Germline loops: CDR1 SGDLS, CDR2 YYNGEE. This CDR3 spans 12 amino acids. Trimming took 3 bases from V and 4 from J, leaving 8 bases between them. The CDR3 DNA follows: TGTGCCAGCAGCGGTCTCGAATACGAGCAGTACTTC. Protein: CASSGLEYEQYF.

The chain combines TRBV10-3 with TRBJ2-1; D may be TRBD1 (6 bases). The CDR3 loop spans 15 amino acids. The germline V gene has CDR1 ENHRY and CDR2 SYGVKD. V dropped 7 bases and J dropped 0 bases, with 13 bases sitting between them. The CDR3 protein is CAITSGQNSYNEQFF. CDR3 DNA sequence: TGTGCCATCACGTCCGGACAGAACTCCTACAATGAGCAGTTCTTC.

The chain couples TRBV7-9 to TRBJ1-2; D is perhaps TRBD1 (6 bases). The CDR3 sequence is 13 residues long. In germline, CDR1 is SEHNR, CDR2 FQNEAQ (reference sequence). V was clipped by 6 bases and J by 4 bases, with 12 bases between them. CDR3 sequence: CASSFIQGYGYTF. The CDR3 DNA reads as TGTGCCAGCAGTTTTATACAGGGCTATGGCTACACCTTC. The full variable domain, with the rest looked up from reference TRBV7-9 and TRBJ1-2, is DTGVSQNPRHKITKRGQNVTFRCDPISEHNRLYWYRQTLGQGPEFLTYFQNEAQLEKSRLLSDRFSAERPKGSFSTLEIQRTEQGDSAMYLCASSFIQGYGYTFGSGTRLTVV.

This chain links TRBV18 with TRBJ2-2; TRBD2 matches at 12 bases. V gave up 3 bases and J gave up 4 bases; unmatched junction bases: 12. The CDR3 contains 19 residues. The germline V gene has CDR1 KGHSH and CDR2 LQKENI. CDR3 nucleotides: TGTGCCAGCTCACCTAGTTCTAGCGGGAGGGCCCGAACCACCGGGGAGCTGTTTTTT. It encodes CASSPSSSGRARTTGELFF.

The chain combines TRBV7-6 with TRBJ2-2; D is unresolved. V was shortened by 5 bases and J by 3 bases, with 16 bases between the two germline ends. The CDR3 is 16 residues long. Germline CDR1 reads SGHVS; CDR2 reads FNYEAQ. For the CDR3, the DNA is TGTGCCAGCAGCCTAATTACCGACATTTACACCGGGGAGCTGTTTTTT. Translation gives CASSLITDIYTGELFF.

Here the CDR3 DNA reads TGTGCCAGCAGTCCTACCGGGACAGGGACTGGCTACACCTTC. This translates into CASSPTGTGTGYTF. The chain joins TRBV5-4 to TRBJ1-2, with 9 positions matching TRBD1. Per germline, CDR1 SGHNT and CDR2 YYREEE (reference sequence). This CDR3 region has 14 residues. V shed 5 bases and J 7 bases; nucleotides not matched to a gene: 9.

The V gene is TRBV9, the J gene TRBJ2-4; D might be TRBD2 (5 bases). CDR3 length: 15 residues. The germline V gene has CDR1 SGDLS and CDR2 YYNGEE. V was cut by 4 bases and J by 3 bases, with 14 bases left in between. CDR3 sequence (DNA): TGTGCCAGCAGCCAAGGCGGGTCGGTCAAAAACATTCAGTACTTC. Translating gives CASSQGGSVKNIQYF.